This T cell receptor beta chain was recovered during a study of shared clonotypes between healthy human individuals. The study ran the assay at deep level. Sequencing was performed with immunoSEQ multiplex PCR; in TCRdb, only in-frame clones are kept and a portion is missing. The sample holds 2,100,000 or so clones, approximately 95% seen once. Study-wide points: The genetic and exposure-history diversity represented was limited by few donors.

The CDR3 has 14 residues. Germline CDR1 reads MNHEY; CDR2 reads SMNVEV (reference sequence). Unmatched junction bases numbered 2, after V lost 6 bases and J lost 2 bases. Every contributor of samples was a Caucasian grown-up residing in Nashville, Tennessee. A remark on this clone: Antigen: not known. Different DNA sequences within this sample yield the same CDR3.

The rearrangement uses TRBV27 and TRBJ2-2; 8 bases align to TRBD1. The sequencing sample was made of naive CD4+ T cells sorted from blood. The subset: CD45RA+ positively selected. This TCR derives from a man aged 18 to 30 in good health. As DNA, the CDR3 is TGTGCCAGCAGGGGACAGGCCAACACCGGGGAGCTGTTTTTT. This gives the protein CASRGQANTGELFF.